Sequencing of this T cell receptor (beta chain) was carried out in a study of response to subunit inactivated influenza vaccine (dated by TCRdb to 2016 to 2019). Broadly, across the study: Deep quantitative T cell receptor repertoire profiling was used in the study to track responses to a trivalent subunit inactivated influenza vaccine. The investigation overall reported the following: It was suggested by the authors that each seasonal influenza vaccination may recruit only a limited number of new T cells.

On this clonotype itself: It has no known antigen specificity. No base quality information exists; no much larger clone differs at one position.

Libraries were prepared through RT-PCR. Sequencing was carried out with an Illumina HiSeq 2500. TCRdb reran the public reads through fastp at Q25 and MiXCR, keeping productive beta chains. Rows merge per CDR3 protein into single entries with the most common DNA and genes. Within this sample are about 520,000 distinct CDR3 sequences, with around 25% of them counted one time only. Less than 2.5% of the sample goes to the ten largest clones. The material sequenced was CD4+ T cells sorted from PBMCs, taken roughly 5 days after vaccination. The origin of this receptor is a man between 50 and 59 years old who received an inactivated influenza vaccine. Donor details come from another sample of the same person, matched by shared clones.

The CDR3 reads CASSQERHYNEQFF. The sequence in DNA is TGCGCCAGCAGCCAAGAGCGTCACTACAATGAGCAGTTCTTC. The sequence is built from TRBV4-3 and TRBJ2-1, with the D gene not clear enough to name. The CDR3 numbers 14 residues from cysteine through phenylalanine. The DNA shown is the 42-base CDR3, in frame from base 1. Trimming at the junction amounts to 0 bases on V and 3 bases on J, and the germline ends lie 6 bases apart. The CDR1 and CDR2 encoded by the germline V gene are LGHNA and YSLEER.